This T cell receptor (beta chain) is drawn from a study of regulatory T cells in long-lasting Graves disease. Whole-study findings and limits: Persistent patients had more shared public clonotypes (about 2,800) than new patients (approximately 920).

The CDR3 sequence is 12 residues long. V shed 5 bases and J 4 bases; nucleotides not matched to a gene: 1. From germline, CDR1 is LNHDA and CDR2 SQIVND (reference sequence). The time point is: newly diagnosed GD, antithyroid drugs for less than 3 months. Preparation of the TCR library used RNA extracted from PBMCs. Graves' disease diagnosis followed American Thyroid Association guidelines. The TCR beta library used iRepertoire HTBI primers with Arm-PCR amplification of CDR3. TCRdb re-analysed the multiplex PCR reads in MiXCR, keeping a single row per CDR3 protein. Of approximately 470,000 distinct CDR3 sequences in the sample, around 15% were seen once. In regard to this clonotype: Its antigen is not identified.

These data were likewise used in another study, on T cells in Graves' hyperthyroidism and ophthalmopathy. From that report: The diagnostic basis comprised clinical symptoms, serum thyroxine and TRAb, thyroid ultrasound and orbital computed tomography.

The sequence came from a man in his forties with Graves disease. This sample comprised peripheral blood mononuclear cells (PBMCs), obtained at new diagnosis, from a patient treated with antithyroid drugs. The genes are TRBV19 and TRBJ2-7, with 8 nucleotides matching TRBD2. DNA for the CDR3: TGTGCCAGTAGTCAGCGGGAGTACGAGCAGTACTTC. Residues: CASSQREYEQYF. Full variable domain (missing parts from reference TRBV19 and TRBJ2-7): DGGITQSPKYLFRKEGQNVTLSCEQNLNHDAMYWYRQDPGQGLRLIYYSQIVNDFQKGDIAEGYSVSREKKESFPLTVTSAQKNPTAFYLCASSQREYEQYFGPGTRLTVT.